The entry below describes one T cell receptor (beta chain). These data come from a study of blood T cell repertoires in COVID-19. Study in general: Material from acute and convalescent COVID-19 was sourced from the United States, Italy and Spain. T cells, B-cell-depleted T cells, or PBMCs provided the cDNA or gDNA that served as material.

In the study's own analysis: Counts of nucleated cells, estimated from reference gene primer amplification, were obtained. TCRdb keeps only in-frame clones here, not all; method: immunoSEQ multiplex PCR. The DNA was the basis for D and trimming; V, J and clone size are from that table. The sample includes hundreds of thousands of clones, around 89% of them seen just once. The CDR3 has 11 residues. Per the germline V gene, CDR1 is MDHEN and CDR2 is SYDVKM. V was pared by 6 bases and J by 9 bases, with 12 bases between. Sequencing was done on a sample of peripheral blood. V usage is TRBV28 and J usage is TRBJ2-7, with unresolved D. This sequence was found in a woman aged 25-40 years who had recovered from COVID-19. The chain's CDR3 is CASRDDRGQYF. DNA for the CDR3: TGTGCCAGCAGAGACGACCGAGGGCAGTACTTC.